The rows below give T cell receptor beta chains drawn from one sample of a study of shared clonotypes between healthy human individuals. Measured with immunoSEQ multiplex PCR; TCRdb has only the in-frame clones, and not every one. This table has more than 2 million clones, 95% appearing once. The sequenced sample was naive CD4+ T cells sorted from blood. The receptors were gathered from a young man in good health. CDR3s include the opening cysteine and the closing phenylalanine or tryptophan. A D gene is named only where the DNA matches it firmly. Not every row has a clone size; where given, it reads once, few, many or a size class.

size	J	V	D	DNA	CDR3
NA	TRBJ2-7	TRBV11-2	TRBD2	TGTGCCAGCAGCTTAGATAAAAGGCGCCTAGCGGATCACGAGCAGTACTTC	CASSLDKRRLADHEQYF
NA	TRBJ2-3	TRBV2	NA	TGTGCCAGCAGTGAAGGGTTAGCGGCAGATACGCAGTATTTT	CASSEGLAADTQYF
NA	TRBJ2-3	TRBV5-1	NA	TGCGCCAGCAGACGACTCACAGGGCTAGGGAGGACAGATACGCAGTATTTT	CASRRLTGLGRTDTQYF
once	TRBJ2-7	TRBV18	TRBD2	TGTGCCAGCTCACCTCGCCTAGCGGGGGACTACGAGCAGTACTTC	CASSPRLAGDYEQYF
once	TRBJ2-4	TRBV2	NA	TGTGCCAGCAGTGCTGCAAACATTCAGTACTTC	CASSAANIQYF
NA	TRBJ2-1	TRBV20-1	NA	TGCAGTGCCGGCCGATCGGGAGACCGGTTCTTC	CSAGRSGDRFF
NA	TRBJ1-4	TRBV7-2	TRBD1	TGTGCCAGCAGCTTGACCGGGACAGGGACTAATGAAAAACTGTTTTTT	CASSLTGTGTNEKLFF
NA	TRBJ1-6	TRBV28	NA	TGTGCCAGCAGAGCCGGGGGGCGCTCCTATAATTCACCCCTCCACTTT	CASRAGGRSYNSPLHF
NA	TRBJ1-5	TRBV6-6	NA	TGTGCCAGCAGTTACTCGGGAGGGAATCAGCCCCAGCATTTT	CASSYSGGNQPQHF
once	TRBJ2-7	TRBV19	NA	TGTGCCAGTAGTCTTATGACAGGGAGGGAGCAGTACTTC	CASSLMTGREQYF
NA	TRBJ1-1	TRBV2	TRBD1	TGTGCCAGCACTCAGACAGGGGGGTACACTGAAGCTTTCTTT	CASTQTGGYTEAFF
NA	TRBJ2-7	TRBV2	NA	TGTGCCAGCAGTGCCTTAGCGTACGAGCAGTACTTC	CASSALAYEQYF
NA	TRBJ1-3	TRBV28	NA	TGTGCCAGCCTTACAGGGAACGGAAACACCATATATTTT	CASLTGNGNTIYF
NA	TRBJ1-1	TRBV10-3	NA	TGTGCCATCTCCAGCCTGAACACTGAAGCTTTCTTT	CAISSLNTEAFF
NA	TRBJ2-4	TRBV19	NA	TGTGCCAGTACCCCGACAGGGAGGGTCAAAAACATTCAGTACTTC	CASTPTGRVKNIQYF
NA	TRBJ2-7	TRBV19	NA	TGTGCCAGTAGTATCCCGGGTCGCTACGAGCAGTACTTC	CASSIPGRYEQYF
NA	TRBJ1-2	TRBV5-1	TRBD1	TGCGCCAGCAAACCGTTACAGGGGTCCAACTATGGCTACACCTTC	CASKPLQGSNYGYTF
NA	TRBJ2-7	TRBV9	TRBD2	TGTGCCAGCAGCGTTGGCGGGAGCTCCTACGAGCAGTACTTC	CASSVGGSSYEQYF
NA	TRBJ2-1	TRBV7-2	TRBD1	TGTGCCAGCAGCGCGGACAGGGGGACCTACAATGAGCAGTTCTTC	CASSADRGTYNEQFF
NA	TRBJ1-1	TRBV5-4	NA	TGTGCCAGCAGCTTCGAGGTGAACACTGAAGCTTTCTTT	CASSFEVNTEAFF
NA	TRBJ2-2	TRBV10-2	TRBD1	TGCGCCAGCAGTACCCCGGACAGGGGAGGGGAGCTGTTTTTT	CASSTPDRGGELFF
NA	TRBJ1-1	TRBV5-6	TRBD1	TGTGCCAGCAGCACTGCAGGGGGAGTTAACACTGAAGCTTTCTTT	CASSTAGGVNTEAFF
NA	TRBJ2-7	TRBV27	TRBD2	TGTGCCAGCAGTCCACTAGCGCCCCCGACCAACTACGAGCAGTACTTC	CASSPLAPPTNYEQYF
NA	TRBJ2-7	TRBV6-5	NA	TGTGCCAGCAGTTACGGCGGCAGTACCTACGAGCAGTACTTC	CASSYGGSTYEQYF
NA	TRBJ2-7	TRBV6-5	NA	TGTGCCAGCAGTTACTCACCAGGGTACTACTACGAGCAGTACTTC	CASSYSPGYYYEQYF
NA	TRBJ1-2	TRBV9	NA	TGTGCCAGCAGCTTAAGTGGGGGGTCCTATGGCTACACCTTC	CASSLSGGSYGYTF
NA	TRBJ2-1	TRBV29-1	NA	TGCAGCTTGACTCAGGGCTCCTACAATGAGCAGTTCTTC	CSLTQGSYNEQFF
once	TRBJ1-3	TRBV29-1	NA	TGCAGCGCTGTAAGTCAGGCAGCCAACACCATATATTTT	CSAVSQAANTIYF
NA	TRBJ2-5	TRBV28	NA	TGTGCCAGCAGTTCCGGGACGGAACAAGAGACCCAGTACTTC	CASSSGTEQETQYF
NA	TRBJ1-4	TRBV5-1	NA	TGCGCCAGCAGCTTAGGGTTGTATGAAAAACTGTTTTTT	CASSLGLYEKLFF
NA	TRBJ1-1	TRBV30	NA	TGTGCCTGGAGTGTACAGTCCCACACTGAAGCTTTCTTT	CAWSVQSHTEAFF
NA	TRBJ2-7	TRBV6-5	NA	TGTGCCAGCAGTTACTCGACTGGGCATCTCTACGAGCAGTACTTC	CASSYSTGHLYEQYF
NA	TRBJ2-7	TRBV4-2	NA	TGTGCCAGCAGCCAGCGACTCACCTACGAGCAGTACTTC	CASSQRLTYEQYF